This is a list of T cell receptor beta chains from one sample in a study of CD8 T cells in ankylosing spondylitis. TCRdb re-analysed the 5' RACE reads in MiXCR, keeping a single row per CDR3 protein. In the table there are about 390,000 distinct CDR3 sequences, 20% to 25% of which are singletons. The specimen sequenced was blood, either unsorted or a sorted T cell fraction (not recorded which). The origin of the receptors is a male donor with ankylosing spondylitis. Both conserved end residues are part of each CDR3. A D gene is named only where the DNA matches it firmly. Size is omitted from some rows. Given values are once, few, many or a class for expanded clones.

NA	TRBV7-9	TRBJ2-7	NA	CASTRGSSYEQYF	TGTGCCAGCACCCGGGGTAGCTCCTACGAGCAGTACTTC
NA	TRBV7-2	TRBJ2-4	NA	CASSDPREMDIQYF	TGTGCCAGCAGCGATCCCAGGGAGATGGACATTCAGTACTTC
NA	TRBV15	TRBJ2-1	NA	CAALQHREQFF	TGTGCCGCCTTGCAGCATCGTGAGCAGTTCTTC
few	TRBV4-1	TRBJ1-1	NA	CASSHNVNGKTEAFF	TGCGCCAGCAGCCACAATGTGAACGGGAAGACTGAAGCTTTCTTT
few	TRBV27	TRBJ1-1	NA	CASSRRGFTEAFF	TGTGCCAGCTCCCGGAGGGGGTTCACTGAAGCTTTCTTT
few	TRBV7-2	TRBJ2-5	NA	CASSFNRVQETQYF	TGTGCCAGCAGCTTCAACAGGGTTCAAGAGACCCAGTACTTC
few	TRBV18	TRBJ2-7	NA	CASSPQGHSYEQYF	TGTGCCAGCTCACCACAGGGGCACTCCTACGAGCAGTACTTC
NA	TRBV28	TRBJ1-1	TRBD1	CASSFPRGTEAFF	TGTGCCAGCAGTTTCCCCAGGGGGACTGAAGCTTTCTTT
many	TRBV6-1	TRBJ1-6	NA	CASSESQGGSPLHF	TGTGCCAGCAGTGAATCGCAGGGCGGGTCACCCCTCCACTTT
few	TRBV29-1	TRBJ2-6	NA	CSVAGTPGANVLTF	TGCAGCGTGGCCGGGACTCCTGGGGCCAACGTCCTGACTTTC
few	TRBV5-1	TRBJ1-1	NA	CASSLSLTASNTEAFF	TGCGCCAGCAGCTTAAGTTTGACAGCCTCGAACACTGAAGCTTTCTTT
few	TRBV18	TRBJ2-1	NA	CASTIIITRVHEQFF	TGTGCCAGCACCATTATAATTACCCGCGTCCATGAGCAGTTCTTC
few	TRBV11-2	TRBJ2-2	TRBD1	CASSQGQGPIPGELFF	TGTGCCAGCAGCCAGGGACAGGGCCCCATTCCCGGGGAGCTGTTTTTT
few	TRBV12-3/TRBV12-4	TRBJ1-1	TRBD1	CASSFSNDRVAFF	TGTGCCAGCAGTTTTTCGAATGACAGGGTAGCTTTCTTT
NA	TRBV2	TRBJ2-5	TRBD2	CASSGGTSAGTQYF	TGTGCCAGCAGTGGCGGGACTAGCGCGGGGACCCAGTACTTC
few	TRBV4-1	TRBJ2-5	TRBD2	CASSQEGAGGRIQETQYF	TGCGCCAGCAGCCAAGAAGGGGCGGGCGGGAGGATCCAAGAGACCCAGTACTTC
few	TRBV12-3/TRBV12-4	TRBJ1-6	NA	CASSHGTDNSPLHF	TGTGCCAGCAGCCACGGGACGGATAATTCACCCCTCCACTTT
NA	TRBV28	TRBJ2-7	TRBD1	CASQGAGSSYEQYF	TGTGCCAGCCAGGGGGCGGGAAGCTCCTACGAGCAGTACTTC
NA	TRBV29-1	TRBJ2-4	NA	CSVEPSRGSIQYF	TGCAGCGTTGAACCGAGCCGGGGTAGCATTCAGTACTTC
NA	TRBV7-3	TRBJ2-2	TRBD1	CASSYDRGPGELFF	TGTGCCAGCAGCTACGACAGGGGTCCCGGGGAGCTGTTTTTT
NA	TRBV11-3	TRBJ2-3	TRBD2	CASSLAGGRRTDTQYF	TGTGCCAGCAGCTTAGCTGGCGGGAGGAGGACAGATACGCAGTATTTT
NA	TRBV20-1	TRBJ2-7	TRBD2	CSARDPAGVYEQYF	TGCAGTGCTAGAGATCCCGCGGGAGTTTACGAGCAGTACTTC
NA	TRBV7-9	TRBJ1-1	TRBD1	CASSTQGASTEAFF	TGTGCCAGCAGCACCCAGGGGGCGTCCACTGAAGCTTTCTTT
NA	TRBV20-1	TRBJ1-5	TRBD1	CSAREKTGGIQPQHF	TGCAGTGCTAGAGAAAAGACAGGGGGCATTCAGCCCCAGCATTTT
many	TRBV15	TRBJ2-7	NA	CATSRAGTTYEQYF	TGTGCCACCAGCAGAGCCGGGACGACCTACGAGCAGTACTTC
NA	TRBV6-1	TRBJ2-1	NA	CASSHRAQGRGNLFF	TGTGCCAGCAGCCACCGTGCCCAGGGAAGAGGAAATTTGTTCTTC
few	TRBV5-1	TRBJ2-7	NA	CASSLEGGGAEQYF	TGCGCCAGCAGCTTGGAAGGAGGGGGAGCCGAGCAGTACTTC
once	TRBV28	TRBJ2-6	TRBD1	CASSHGTGWFLAGANVLTF	TGTGCCAGCAGTCACGGGACAGGGTGGTTTTTAGCTGGGGCCAACGTCCTGACTTTC
NA	TRBV10-3	TRBJ1-4	NA	CAISDLGTYGKNEKLFF	TGTGCCATCAGTGACCTGGGAACCTACGGGAAAAATGAAAAACTGTTTTTT
few	TRBV19	TRBJ2-1	NA	CASSITGNEQFF	TGTGCCAGTAGTATTACCGGTAATGAGCAGTTCTTC
few	TRBV7-2	TRBJ2-2	TRBD1	CASSFGQGYTGELFF	TGTGCCAGCAGCTTTGGACAGGGATACACCGGGGAGCTGTTTTTT
few	TRBV6-1	TRBJ1-5	NA	CASSGAPSNQPQHF	TGTGCCAGCAGCGGGGCACCTTCCAATCAGCCCCAGCATTTT
NA	TRBV30	TRBJ1-1	TRBD1	CAWSSRDRVPEAFF	TGTGCCTGGAGTTCACGAGACAGGGTCCCTGAAGCTTTCTTT
NA	TRBV4-1	TRBJ2-3	NA	CASSQQGRDTDTQYF	TGCGCCAGCAGCCAGCAAGGGCGGGACACAGATACGCAGTATTTT
NA	TRBV6-1	TRBJ2-7	TRBD1	CASSEDRGPYEQYF	TGTGCCAGCAGTGAAGATAGGGGGCCCTACGAGCAGTACTTC
NA	TRBV6-2/TRBV6-3	TRBJ1-1	NA	CASRGTTNTEAFF	TGTGCCAGCAGGGGGACAACGAACACTGAAGCTTTCTTT
few	TRBV29-1	TRBJ1-2	NA	CSVEAGDRYTF	TGCAGCGTTGAGGCAGGGGACCGCTACACCTTC
NA	TRBV30	TRBJ1-1	NA	CAWSRWNTEAFF	TGTGCCTGGAGTAGGTGGAACACTGAAGCTTTCTTT
NA	TRBV9	TRBJ2-1	NA	CASSTRQVSYNEQFF	TGTGCCAGCAGCACCCGACAGGTCTCCTACAATGAGCAGTTCTTC
few	TRBV20-1	TRBJ2-7	TRBD2	CSAAGLAGVHEQYF	TGCAGTGCTGCAGGACTAGCGGGAGTTCACGAGCAGTACTTC
few	TRBV7-9	TRBJ2-1	NA	CASSLTGGFNEQFF	TGTGCCAGCAGCTTAACCGGAGGTTTCAATGAGCAGTTCTTC